The rows below give T cell receptor beta chains drawn from one sample of a study of monozygotic twins with inflammatory bowel disease. No DNA is given; TCRdb re-called the 5' RACE reads and lists each CDR3 protein once. The repertoire table contains under 150,000 distinct CDR3 sequences. The material sequenced was blood. The receptors derive from a human donor with ulcerative colitis or Crohn's disease, or a healthy co-twin of an affected twin (not recorded which). Both conserved end residues are part of each CDR3.

j_gene	v_gene	CDR3aa
TRBJ1-6	TRBV7-9	CASSLEEGVNSPLHF
TRBJ2-1	TRBV5-1	CASSETSYSYNEQFF
TRBJ2-1	TRBV6-1	CASSPGLAWSYNEQFF
TRBJ2-7	TRBV29-1	CSVALWDGYYEQYF
TRBJ2-7	TRBV28	CASSLPGPARGSYEQYF
TRBJ1-6	TRBV12-3/TRBV12-4	CASSDRVSPLHF
TRBJ2-5	TRBV2	CASSYRTEKVGETQYF
TRBJ2-1	TRBV7-6	CASSLASTSGNYNEQFF
TRBJ1-6	TRBV20-1	CSARDHSRPSLYNSPLHF
TRBJ2-6	TRBV4-3	CASSHQKGFGANVLTF
TRBJ1-2	TRBV9	CASSGYRDGYTF
TRBJ2-1	TRBV7-6	CASSLAGDTSNEQFF
TRBJ2-7	TRBV5-1	CASSLDTSYEQYF
TRBJ1-2	TRBV6-5	CASSIWGGQNYGYTF
TRBJ2-5	TRBV11-1	CASSSTLGETQYF